This entry is about one T cell receptor (beta chain). The sample is drawn from a study of blood T cell repertoires in COVID-19. The CDR3 totals 14 residues. The ends were cut back, 5 bases at V and 1 base at J, with 8 bases in the middle. Looked up from germline, CDR1 is SGHVS and CDR2 is FQNEAQ. Data came from immunoSEQ multiplex PCR; TCRdb stores just in-frame clones and leaves some out. The sample shows under 300,000 clones, approximately 82% of them seen only once. The sequencing input was peripheral blood. The receptor was isolated from a man aged 80 or over with acute or convalescent COVID-19. The chain is built from TRBV7-8 and TRBJ1-4; D is perhaps TRBD1 (5 bases). The CDR3, as DNA: TGTGCCAGCAGCGCGCAGGGAACTAATGAAAAACTGTTTTTT. Its translation: CASSAQGTNEKLFF.